Following are 10 T cell receptor beta chains from one sample sequenced in a study of beta chain features in type 1 diabetes. These receptors have no known antigen. Expressed TCRB transcripts were sequenced, since all the RNA that had been isolated was reverse transcribed. The assay was immunoSEQ multiplex PCR, and TCRdb's table has in-frame clones only and misses some. Of hundreds of thousands of clones in the sample, about an eighth are singletons; the top ten hold 0.03% to 0.045%. Study observations and caveats: Shortening of TCRB CDR3s, moderate but significant, appeared in all four CD4+ subsets of Type 1 diabetes patients.

The material sequenced was naive CD4+ T cells from blood. The receptors were gathered from a man aged 18 to 29 with type 1 diabetes.

The CDR3 sequence is CASTIAGTGELFF. CDR3 coding DNA: TGTGCCAGCACTATAGCGGGAACCGGGGAGCTGTTTTTT. The chain is built from TRBV28 and TRBJ2-2; TRBD2 aligns across 8 bases. V shed 7 bases, J shed 5 bases, and the junction held 3 bases outside the gene matches. The CDR3 loop spans 13 amino acids. Germline-derived CDR1 and CDR2 are MDHEN and SYDVKM.

This clone was observed a handful of times. The rearrangement links TRBV2 to TRBJ1-3, with D uncertain. Germline values: CDR1 SNHLY, CDR2 FYNNEI. The germline V and J ends were trimmed by 2 bases and 5 bases, with 7 bases remaining between them. The CDR3 is 13 amino acids. CDR3 sequence: CASSESQRNTIYF. The CDR3 DNA is TGTGCCAGCAGTGAATCCCAGCGAAACACCATATATTTT.

The rearrangement uses TRBV19 and TRBJ2-1; 13 bases match TRBD2. CDR3 length: 16 residues. V shed 3 bases, J shed 9 bases, and the junction held 8 bases outside the gene matches. CDR1 and CDR2 from the germline V gene are LNHDA and SQIVND (reference sequence). CDR3 sequence: CASSIGPLAGGREQFF. As DNA, the CDR3 is TGTGCCAGTAGTATTGGCCCACTAGCGGGAGGGCGTGAGCAGTTCTTC.

This clone was counted between two and nine times. CDR3 amino acids: CASSLRTENTGELFF. CDR3 in DNA: TGTGCCAGCTCACTGCGGACAGAGAACACCGGGGAGCTGTTTTTT. This chain links TRBV18 with TRBJ2-2, with D possibly TRBD1 on 6 matching bases. CDR1 KGHSH and CDR2 LQKENI come from the germline V gene. This CDR3 spans 15 amino acids. V shed 4 bases and J shed 1 base, with 10 bases lying between them.

V gene TRBV28 combines with J gene TRBJ2-1; 7 bases are a match to TRBD1. The CDR3 consists of 13 residues. V was pared by 9 bases and J by 5 bases, with 7 bases of the junction left unmatched. CDR1 and CDR2 from the germline V gene are MDHEN and SYDVKM. The CDR3 loop reads CASSPGQNNEQFF. The CDR3 DNA reads as TGTGCCAGTTCACCGGGACAGAACAATGAGCAGTTCTTC.

Here the CDR3 DNA reads TGTGCCAGCAGCTTCTCAACCGGGACAGATACGCAGTATTTT. It is translated as CASSFSTGTDTQYF. The chain employs TRBV7-2 and TRBJ2-3; D remains ambiguous. Trimming removed 3 bases from V and 3 bases from J, with 10 bases in between. This CDR3 has 14 amino acids. Germline-derived CDR1 and CDR2 are SGHTA and FQGNSA.

This chain joins TRBV30 and TRBJ2-3; D could derive from TRBD1 or TRBD2 (5 bases each). There are 15 residues in the CDR3. The ends were cut back, 3 bases at V and 0 bases at J, with 13 bases in the middle. CDR1 is GTSNPN, CDR2 SVGIG, per germline (reference sequence). CDR3 DNA: TGTGCCTGGAGCACGGGGCTCACTAGCACAGATACGCAGTATTTT. Amino acids: CAWSTGLTSTDTQYF. Based on the CDR3 plus reference TRBV30 and TRBJ2-3, the full variable domain is SQTIHQWPATLVQPVGSPLSLECTVEGTSNPNLYWYRQAAGRGLQLLFYSVGIGQISSEVPQNLSASRPQDRQFILSSKKLLLSDSGFYLCAWSTGLTSTDTQYFGPGTRLTVL.

The CDR3 sequence: CASLANQGTIYEQYF. DNA for the CDR3: TGTGCCAGCCTCGCCAACCAGGGGACTATCTACGAGCAGTACTTC. The J gene is TRBJ2-7, the V gene TRBV2; maybe TRBD2 (7 bases). Germline assignment: CDR1 SNHLY and CDR2 FYNNEI. The CDR3 is 15 residues long. The germline V and J ends were trimmed by 8 bases and 3 bases, with 20 bases remaining between them.

The chain has TRBV7-9 and TRBJ1-1; D is possibly TRBD1 (5 bases). Per the germline V gene, CDR1 is SEHNR and CDR2 is FQNEAQ (reference sequence). This CDR3 has 13 amino acids. Trimming removed 11 bases at V and 0 bases at J, with 13 bases between. CDR3 in amino acids: CADGTVMNTEAFF. DNA for the CDR3: TGTGCCGACGGGACGGTTATGAACACTGAAGCTTTCTTT.

V and J are TRBV30 and TRBJ1-3; D gene unclear. V lost 0 bases and J 3 bases, leaving 9 bases between the germline ends. This CDR3 contains 14 residues. Germline V gene data show CDR1 as GTSNPN and CDR2 as SVGIG (reference sequence). The CDR3 sequence is CAWSVTTHGNTIYF. CDR3 sequence (DNA): TGTGCCTGGAGTGTTACTACTCATGGAAACACCATATATTTT.